This note documents a single T cell receptor beta chain sequence. Its antigen target is currently unknown. The sample holds no much larger clone one base away, and base qualities are not on file. This sample stems from a study of cytomegalovirus exposure and HLA in healthy donors (dated by TCRdb to about 2017). Notes on the research overall: An earlier analysis of several hundred of the donors reported 250 to 300 Gb of sequence data and 100 million to 130 million unique TCR beta sequences from about 200 million T cells. The study aimed to test whether signatures of past pathogen exposure could be identified by cataloging public T cell receptors. All discovery cohort repertoires had been generated using a single sequencing platform. Among 398 genotyped donors of the cohort, an average of approximately 250,000 unique TCR beta nucleotide sequences were sequenced per donor, around 20% of them non-productive. An earlier analysis of a few hundred of the donors applied high-throughput TCR beta sequencing to assess whether each TCR beta V gene segment acted as functional or pseudogenic. Of the approximately 370 genotyped donors, more than 75% were placed in the genetic ancestry cluster associated with self-reported Caucasian donors. Alongside the repertoire data, information on donor age, sex, ethnicity and CMV serostatus was compiled. To study patterns of TCR occurrence, a later analysis re-analyzed previously published TCR beta repertoires from around 700 donors and added high-resolution HLA genotyping. The study used immunosequencing to profile the T cell repertoires of 666 subjects and linked those repertoires to cytomegalovirus serostatus. High-throughput TCR immunosequencing, statistical association of individual TCRs with disease status, and machine learning were combined to predict cytomegalovirus infection status. In the later analysis, no new phenotypic data were used to find candidate immune exposures; instead, reliance was placed on TCR beta sequences and their occurrence across donors. Typing coverage differed by locus: A, B, C, DRB1 and DQB1 were typed in roughly 629-630 donors, DQA1 in about 510, DPA1 in over 600, and DPB1 in just under 490. In a later genetic analysis, genome-wide SNP genotypes for about 55% of the roughly 670 donors were used, and that subset was treated as a discovery cohort. Both class I and class II loci were covered by HLA typing, at four-digit resolution. An early release that covered more than 550 HLA-typed donors contained about 290 gigabases of sequencing data and 70 million to 100 million unique TCR sequences. In addition to the first cohort of 666 subjects, a separate validation cohort of under 150 different subjects was used. Roughly five DR-DQ haplotypes were handled as single units for association and clustering because linkage in the cohort was strong.

Summary of the overall study and its limitations: Roughly uniform sequencing depth across donors was assumed in presence/absence analyses, although this assumption may not hold. In a later analysis, most CMV-associated TCR beta chains were found to appear HLA-restricted, with HLA associations seemingly driven largely by CMV exposure. The classifier was reported to diagnose cytomegalovirus status with high specificity and sensitivity in both the original cohort and the validation cohort. An earlier analysis of around 500 of the donors showed that most TCR beta V segments appeared in productive rearrangements either about 87% or about 30% of the time, which broadly matched IMGT annotations. At a false discovery rate of 0.05, a later analysis linked fewer than 20,000 TCR beta sequences to specific HLA alleles. Correlated functional status among segregating V segments might reflect linkage disequilibrium, but an unknown experimental factor could not be ruled out. The only immune exposure information available for the cohort was CMV serostatus. A further reported finding was that TCR beta sequences accurately predicted the HLA-A and HLA-B alleles for most subjects in the first cohort. Compared with equally common non-associated chains, HLA-associated TCR beta chains in a later analysis were more clonally expanded and had lower generation probabilities. The authors suggested that the approach could potentially be generalized to other disease states and immunological phenotypes. In vitro tests confirmed that a few of the cytomegalovirus-associated TCR beta chains recognize cytomegalovirus antigens. In a later genetic analysis, a missense DCLRE1C variant was associated with V-gene and J-gene trimming of TCR beta chains, and the association was replicated in an independent cohort. A later analysis found that TCR association rates varied across HLA loci, with DRB1 alleles showing the most associated TCRs and HLA-C alleles the fewest. When HLA alleles, especially DR and DQ, strongly co-occurred, attributing TCR associations to individual alleles was difficult. Several of the top co-occurrence clusters appeared to be linked to parvovirus B19, influenza, CMV and Epstein-Barr virus, according to a later analysis. A cluster of highly shared sequence variants was judged likely to represent a technical artifact of the sequencing pipeline. Most TCR sequences were seen in very few donors, while some public TCRs were found in many individuals. A total of fewer than 200 TCR beta chains were listed by the study as associated with cytomegalovirus. Seventeen rarely observed V segments, including chromosome 9 orphons, were excluded from the earlier analysis of approximately 600 of the donors because counts were too low. Only TCR beta chains were sequenced in this cohort, and the absence of alpha or paired-chain data limited detectable features. Because HLA typing was missing for some donors at each locus, association tests included only the typed subset. In a later genetic analysis, fewer N-insertions in productive TCRs were reported among donors in an Asian-associated ancestry cluster than the 666-donor mean.

The cohort was made up of approximately 700 healthy bone marrow donors. Cohort members were all nominally healthy when sampled, although unrecorded immune exposures were likely present. The donor was CMV seronegative and belonged to the group of 320 or so seronegative cohort members. Every donor gave a peripheral blood sample, and the peripheral blood mononuclear cells from that sample were used for TCR beta sequencing. The Qiagen DNeasy Blood Extraction Kit was used to extract genomic DNA from the blood cell samples. Libraries were made using the immunoSEQ multiplex PCR assay. For the multiplex PCR, a mixture combining 60 forward primers for TCR Vbeta segments and 13 reverse primers for TCR Jbeta segments was used. The CDR3 region of rearranged TCR beta genes was amplified from genomic DNA with a multiplex PCR assay. The Illumina HiSeq System was used to sequence the amplified TCR beta libraries as 87-base-pair reads. From the authors' description of their analysis: A later analysis counted approximately 74 million unique TCR beta chains across the 690 or so repertoires, and about 10 million of these chains were shared by at least two donors. Raw reads were error-corrected and collapsed into unique sequences with a nearest-neighbor algorithm that merged closely related sequences to remove PCR and sequencing errors. CDR3 sequences were aligned to IMGT reference sequences to assign V, D and J gene segments. Each retained sequence needed at least a six-nucleotide match to both a V gene segment and a J gene segment. Rearrangements were classified as productive when the CDR3 lacked stop codons and remained in frame with V and J, and all other rearrangements were classified as non-productive. CDR3 was defined according to IMGT convention as the region running from the second conserved V-encoded cysteine to the conserved J-encoded phenylalanine. In an earlier analysis of around 640 of the donors, sequences lacking an unambiguous match to a single V gene segment were excluded. An earlier analysis of a few hundred of the donors classified V segments as functional when productive rearrangements were above 56.7% and as segregating when the standard deviation between donors was above 5%. A statistical classification framework was developed to diagnose cytomegalovirus status using the catalog of TCR beta chain sequences. In a later analysis, TCR nucleotide sequences were compared against IMGT/GENE-DB human TR gene sequences so that V and J genes could be assigned. Using the TCRdist pipeline, a later analysis assigned CDR3 sequences along with most-parsimonious VDJ recombination scenarios. A later analysis defined each TCR beta chain by its CDR3 amino acid sequence plus V-gene family, and excluded reads lacking a unique V-gene family. In a later analysis, several hundred highly shared, low-generation-probability nucleotide sequences were removed to address suspected cross-contamination and a sequencing artifact. In a later analysis, a clonal expansion index for each public chain was calculated from normalized within-repertoire ranks of inferred template counts. In a later analysis, generation probabilities were computed using a VDJ recombination model fitted to out-of-frame rearrangements, and the results were checked against IGoR. Hypergeometric tests were used in a later analysis to score TCR-TCR, TCR-HLA and TCR-CMV co-occurrence, with a repertoire-size bias correction applied to the TCR pairs. To estimate false discovery rates, a later analysis permuted the HLA or CMV assignments 20 times. In a later analysis, co-occurring TCRs were grouped using DBSCAN, and TCRdist sequence similarity was added for clustering within HLA-allele-positive subsets. For co-occurrence clustering, repertoires with fewer than 30,000 or more than 120,000 public chains were excluded, along with four to six repertoires with anomalous nucleotide sharing. Entries here come from immuneACCESS through TCRdb and include only in-frame sequences with V and J called. Some clones fail to appear in such tables; in the studies checked, an unresolved V gene covers under half of the shortfall, and the cause of the remainder is unknown. The DNA gave D and trimming, while V, J and clone size come from that table. In this sample the table shows around 140,000 clones, 87% of which occur a single time. The ten largest clonotypes hold roughly 5.2% of the sample.

The clonotype comes from a woman aged 30 to 39 in good health and CMV-seronegative. Source material: PBMCs.

For the CDR3, the sequence is CASSPPTGEDEQYF. The sequence in DNA is TGTGCCAGCTCACCACCTACGGGAGAAGACGAGCAGTACTTC. The chain is encoded by TRBV18 joined to TRBJ2-7; the best D guess is TRBD2, with 6 bases matching. There are 14 amino acids in the CDR3, from cysteine to phenylalanine inclusive. Only CDR3 DNA is held: 42 bases, read in frame from base 1. V was cut back by 0 bases and J by 5 bases, leaving a gap of 11 bases between them. The germline V gene provides CDR1 KGHSH and CDR2 LQKENI. Beyond the CDR3, the reference TRBV18 and TRBJ2-7 genes provide the residues; the full variable domain reads: NAGVMQNPRHLVRRRGQEARLRCSPMKGHSHVYWYRQLPEEGLKFMVYLQKENIIDESGMPKERFSAEFPKEGPSILRIQQVVRGDSAAYFCASSPPTGEDEQYFGPGTRLTVT.